Described below is a single T cell receptor beta chain sequence and its context. Its antigen is currently unknown. This entry belongs to a study of T cell responses to AZD1222 COVID-19 vaccine. The study's findings and limits: Spike was spanned by vaccine-associated CD4 TCRs, with dominance at 160-218 and 743-854. It was only after the peak T cell response that any repertoires were sampled. Possibly, clonal diversity was underestimated; donors were largely white British and included more females. Seropositive status at baseline applied to only six AZD1222 recipients.

This CDR3 is 17 amino acids long. Per the germline V gene, CDR1 is MDHEN and CDR2 is SYDVKM. Trimming left V 5 bases short and J 2 bases short, with 19 bases between. Data came from immunoSEQ multiplex PCR; TCRdb stores just in-frame clones and leaves some out. The profile shows 100,000 or so clones, 70% to 90% of them singletons. The receptor was derived from an adult in good health. V is TRBV28 and J is TRBJ1-5; D is perhaps TRBD1 (5 bases). The specimen was peripheral blood, collected on day 0 of AZD1222 vaccination. CDR3 region: CASSLPGKGSGNQPQHF. The CDR3, as DNA: TGTGCCAGCAGTCTCCCCGGTAAGGGGAGCGGCAATCAGCCCCAGCATTTT.